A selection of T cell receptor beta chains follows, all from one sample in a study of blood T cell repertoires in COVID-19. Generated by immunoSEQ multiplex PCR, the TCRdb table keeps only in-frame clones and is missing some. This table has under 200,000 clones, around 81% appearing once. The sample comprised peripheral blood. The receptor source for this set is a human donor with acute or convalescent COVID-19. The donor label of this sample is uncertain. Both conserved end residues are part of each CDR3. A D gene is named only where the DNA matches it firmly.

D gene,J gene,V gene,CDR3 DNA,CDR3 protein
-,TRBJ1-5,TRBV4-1,TGCGCCAGCAGCCAAGGGGGGGATCAGCCCCAGCATTTT,CASSQGGDQPQHF
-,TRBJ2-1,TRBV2,TGTGCCAGCACCACGAGGAGGGTAGCCCACAATGAGCAGTTCTTC,CASTTRRVAHNEQFF
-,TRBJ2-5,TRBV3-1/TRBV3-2,TGTGCCAGCAGCCAGAGCCAGCGGGAGACCCAGTACTTC,CASSQSQRETQYF
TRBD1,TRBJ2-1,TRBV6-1,TGTGCCAGCAGTGAAAGGAACAGGGGGACTAATGAGCAGTTCTTC,CASSERNRGTNEQFF
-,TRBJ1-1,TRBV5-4,TGTGCCAGCAGCTCCGCTGGGGACTTCTGGAACACTGAAGCTTTCTTT,CASSSAGDFWNTEAFF
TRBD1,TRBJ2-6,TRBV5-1,TGCGCCAGCAGCTTGGGTTTCAGGGGGTTCCTTCCCAGCTCTGGGGCCAACGTCCTGACTTTC,CASSLGFRGFLPSSGANVLTF
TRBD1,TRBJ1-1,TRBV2,TGTGCCAGCAATTACAGGGGGCTGAACACTGAAGCTTTCTTT,CASNYRGLNTEAFF
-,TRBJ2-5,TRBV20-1,TGCAGTGCTAGAGATAATACGGCCCAGTACTTC,CSARDNTAQYF
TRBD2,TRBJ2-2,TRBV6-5,TGTGCCAGCAGGCGAGCGGGAGAGGGCGGGGAGCTGTTTTTT,CASRRAGEGGELFF
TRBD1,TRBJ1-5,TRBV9,TGTGCCAGCAGCGTAGGGACAGGGGGCGATCAGCCCCAGCATTTT,CASSVGTGGDQPQHF
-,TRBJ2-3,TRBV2,TGTGCCAGCAGCTTAGCGTACAGCACAGATACGCAGTATTTT,CASSLAYSTDTQYF
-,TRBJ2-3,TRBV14,TGTGCCAGCAGCCAAGATCGTCCCCAGCGGTTTAGCACAGATACGCAGTATTTT,CASSQDRPQRFSTDTQYF
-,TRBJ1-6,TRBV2,TGTGCCAGCAAGGAGCGGATTCAAAGCAATTCACCCCTCCACTTT,CASKERIQSNSPLHF